The text below deals with one TCR beta chain. This CDR3 region has 14 residues. V dropped 6 bases and J dropped 3 bases, with 9 bases sitting between them. Germline-derived CDR1 and CDR2 are MNHEY and SVGAGI. Symptom resolution, clearance, or two negative PCRs marked the recovered donors of Cohort 3. Authors' analysis steps: For nucleated cells, counts were estimated from reference gene primer amplification. TCRdb's copy holds only in-frame clones and misses some; the assay was immunoSEQ multiplex PCR. The V and J calls and clone size were taken over from that table, and D and trimming were inferred from the DNA. The sample contains more than 300,000 clones, 80% to 85% of which appear only once. These data originate in a study of blood T cell repertoires in COVID-19. As for the study in general: Collection of acute and convalescent COVID-19 samples took place in the United States, Italy and Spain.

This sequence joins TRBV6-5 and TRBJ2-6; D might be TRBD1 (5 bases). The sample taken for sequencing was PBMCs or T cells enriched from blood (not recorded which). The receptor was isolated from a woman between 45 and 60 years old who had recovered from COVID-19. CDR3 amino acids: CASRAGHGANVLTF. CDR3 DNA sequence: TGTGCCAGCAGAGCAGGGCATGGGGCCAACGTCCTGACTTTC.